This T cell receptor (beta chain) was sequenced in a study of T cell responses to AZD1222 COVID-19 vaccine. Turning to the study itself: Pooling covered second doses at about 4 or about 12 weeks.

This CDR3 spans 14 amino acids. Per germline, CDR1 SGHVS and CDR2 FQNEAQ. J lost 5 bases, V lost 2 bases, and 4 bases had no gene match. With regard to this clone: Its antigen is not identified.

The assay was immunoSEQ multiplex PCR, and TCRdb's table has in-frame clones only and misses some. The repertoire holds fewer than 150,000 clones, with around 90% as singletons. Study-level points and caveats: The study found vaccine-associated CD4 TCRs spanning spike, dominant at 160-218 and 743-854. Only a handful of people who got AZD1222 tested seropositive at baseline.

This clonotype was obtained from an adult in good health. This specimen consisted of peripheral blood, obtained on day 0 of AZD1222 vaccination. The chain couples TRBV7-8 to TRBJ2-3; 7 bases align to TRBD1. The CDR3 region has the DNA TGTGCCAGCAGCTTACGTACAGGGGTAGATACGCAGTATTTT. This sequence encodes CASSLRTGVDTQYF.